Listed here is a single T cell receptor (beta chain). In the study's own analysis: The assay estimated nucleated cells by amplifying reference gene primers. The table came from immunoSEQ multiplex PCR; TCRdb's copy has only in-frame clones and leaves some out. That table furnishes V, J and clone size, whereas the DNA furnished D and trimming. Of about 220,000 clones listed, 70% to 90% are singletons. The sample comes from a study of blood T cell repertoires in COVID-19. At the level of the study: Donors in the United States, Italy and Spain gave samples during acute or convalescent COVID-19. Sources were T cells, B-cell-depleted T cells, or PBMCs; the material itself was cDNA or gDNA.

Per germline, CDR1 LNHDA and CDR2 SQIVND (reference sequence). Trimming cost V 7 bases and J 1 base; bases outside gene matches: 6. The CDR3 is 14 amino acids. J is TRBJ1-1 and V is TRBV19; 7 bases fit TRBD1. This TCR was recovered from a human donor in a cohort sampled during active COVID-19. What was sequenced was peripheral blood. The CDR3 bases are TGTGCCAGTAATCACAGGGGAGGGAACACTGAAGCTTTCTTT. This codes for CASNHRGGNTEAFF.